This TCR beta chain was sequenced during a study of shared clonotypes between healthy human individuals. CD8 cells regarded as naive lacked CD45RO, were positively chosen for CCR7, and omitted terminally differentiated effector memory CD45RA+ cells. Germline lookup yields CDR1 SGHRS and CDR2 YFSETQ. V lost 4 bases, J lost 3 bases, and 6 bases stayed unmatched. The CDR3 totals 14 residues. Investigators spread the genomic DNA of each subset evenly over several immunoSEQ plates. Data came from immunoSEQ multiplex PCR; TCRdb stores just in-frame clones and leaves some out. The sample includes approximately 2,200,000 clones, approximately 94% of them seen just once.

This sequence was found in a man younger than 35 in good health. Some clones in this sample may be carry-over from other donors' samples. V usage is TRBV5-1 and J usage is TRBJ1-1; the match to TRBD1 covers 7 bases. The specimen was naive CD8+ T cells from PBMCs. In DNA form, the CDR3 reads TGCGCCAGCAGCAAAAGGACAGGCTACACTGAAGCTTTCTTT. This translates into CASSKRTGYTEAFF.